Following are 9 T cell receptor beta chains from one sample sequenced in a study of blood T cell repertoires in COVID-19. Measured with immunoSEQ multiplex PCR; TCRdb has only the in-frame clones, and not every one. This sample has some 58,000 clones, with about 87% found just once. Material for sequencing was peripheral blood. The receptors stem from a human donor in a cohort sampled during active COVID-19.

The rearrangement links TRBV6-1 to TRBJ2-3; TRBD2 matches at 9 bases. J gave up 4 bases and V 1 base, and 12 bases lay outside the gene matches. Germline-derived CDR1 and CDR2 are MNHNS and SASEGT. The CDR3 has 18 amino acids. The CDR3 sequence is CASSEDRTAGGLSDTQYF. The CDR3 DNA sequence: TGTGCCAGCAGTGAAGATCGTACGGCGGGGGGGTTGTCAGATACGCAGTATTTT.

In this sample, this clone turned up once. This chain joins TRBV19 and TRBJ1-1, with a possible D match to TRBD1 (6 bases). Germline V lookup: CDR1 LNHDA, CDR2 SQIVND (reference sequence). The ends were cut back, 4 bases at V and 1 base at J, with 7 bases in the middle. This CDR3 spans 13 amino acids. The CDR3 loop reads CASSRDTNTEAFF. The DNA for the CDR3 is TGTGCCAGTAGTAGGGACACGAACACTGAAGCTTTCTTT.

The chain uses TRBV9 and TRBJ2-5; possible D gene TRBD2, 5 bases. With 4 bases removed from V and 4 bases from J, the gap between germline ends came to 17 bases. This CDR3 is 15 amino acids long. Germline V gene data show CDR1 as SGDLS and CDR2 as YYNGEE. The CDR3 region has the DNA TGTGCCAGCAGCCCTAATGAGGGAAGAAGAGAGACCCAGTACTTC. Its protein product is CASSPNEGRRETQYF.

A single count supports this clone. The rearrangement joins TRBV7-3 to TRBJ2-3, with TRBD2 identical over 11 bases. Germline trimming cut 1 base from V and 4 bases from J; bases unmatched to any gene: 4. Germline-derived CDR1 and CDR2 are SGHTA and FQGTGA. CDR3 size: 16 residues. CDR3: CASSLRLAGGADTQYF. Written as DNA, the CDR3 is TGTGCCAGCAGCTTAAGGCTAGCGGGAGGAGCAGATACGCAGTATTTT.

The chain recombines TRBV30 with TRBJ1-5, with 9 bases identical to TRBD1. The junction had 6 bases not matched to a gene; V was cut back by 0 bases and J by 6 bases. The V gene's germline CDR1 is GTSNPN and CDR2 SVGIG (reference sequence). CDR3 size: 15 residues. CDR3 region: CAWSVTGGMGQPQHF. The CDR3 bases are TGTGCCTGGAGTGTAACAGGGGGCATGGGTCAGCCCCAGCATTTT.

The genes are TRBV4-2 and TRBJ1-1, with D unclear. CDR1 is LGHNA, CDR2 YNFKEQ, per germline. V lost 1 base to trimming and J lost 0 bases, with 9 bases between them. The CDR3 is 15 residues long. The CDR3 DNA reads as TGTGCCAGCAGCCAAGTGGGAGTTATGAACACTGAAGCTTTCTTT. Translated, it gives CASSQVGVMNTEAFF.

The rearrangement joins TRBV3-1 (or the pseudogene TRBV3-2) to TRBJ2-5, with 8 positions matching TRBD2. The CDR3 totals 16 residues. J lost 0 bases, V lost 3 bases, and 6 bases had no gene match. Looked up from germline, CDR1 is LGHDT and CDR2 is YNNKEL (reference sequence). DNA of the CDR3: TGTGCCAGCAGCCATGGCCAGCGGGGGTACCAAGAGACCCAGTACTTC. Protein sequence: CASSHGQRGYQETQYF.

This chain joins TRBV3-1 (or the pseudogene TRBV3-2) and TRBJ2-1; 9 nucleotides line up with TRBD2. Per germline, CDR1 LGHDT and CDR2 YNNKEL (reference sequence). J was trimmed by 0 bases and V by 4 bases; bases with no gene match: 10. The CDR3 covers 18 residues. The CDR3, as DNA: TGTGCCAGCAGCCCCCGGTTAGCGGGGGATAGCTCCTACAATGAGCAGTTCTTC. This codes for CASSPRLAGDSSYNEQFF.

The J gene is TRBJ1-2, the V gene TRBV6-5, with 7 bases that match TRBD1. Germline CDR1 and CDR2: MNHEY and SVGAGI. This CDR3 is built from 15 residues. V dropped 6 bases and J dropped 6; count of bases not matched to a gene: 13. The CDR3 DNA sequence: TGTGCCAGCAGAGGAGGGACAGTCTTAAAGGATGGCTACACCTTC. Residues: CASRGGTVLKDGYTF.